This T cell receptor (beta chain) was identified in a study of radiotherapy plus CTLA-4 blockade in lung cancer. Study in general: Of the patients, more than 15% showed objective responses and roughly 30% attained disease control.

This table comes from immunoSEQ multiplex PCR, and its TCRdb copy is limited to in-frame clones, with some not included. The profile shows 60,000 to 85,000 clones, more than 75% of them singletons. V lost 2 bases and J lost 1; bases outside the gene matches: 3. The germline gives CDR1 MNHEY, CDR2 SMNVEV (reference sequence). The CDR3 is made up of 15 amino acids. The chain links TRBV27 to TRBJ1-2; 8 nucleotides match TRBD1. The source material was peripheral blood, sampled from a patient treated with radiotherapy plus ipilimumab. This clonotype originated in a human donor with non-small cell lung cancer who had stable disease on radiotherapy plus ipilimumab. DNA of the CDR3: TGTGCCAGCAGTTTAAGCAGGGGGCGTAACTATGGCTACACCTTC. Protein sequence: CASSLSRGRNYGYTF.